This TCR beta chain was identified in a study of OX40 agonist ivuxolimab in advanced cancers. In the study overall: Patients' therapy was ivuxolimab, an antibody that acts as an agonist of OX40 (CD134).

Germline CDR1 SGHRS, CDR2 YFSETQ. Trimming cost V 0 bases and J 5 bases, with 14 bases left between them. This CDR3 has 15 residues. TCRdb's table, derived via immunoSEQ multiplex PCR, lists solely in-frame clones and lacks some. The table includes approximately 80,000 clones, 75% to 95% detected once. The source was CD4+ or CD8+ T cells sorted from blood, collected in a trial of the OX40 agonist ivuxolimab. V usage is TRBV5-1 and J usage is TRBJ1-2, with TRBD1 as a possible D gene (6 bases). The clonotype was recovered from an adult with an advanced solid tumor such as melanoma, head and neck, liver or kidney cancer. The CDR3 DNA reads TGCGCCAGCAGCTTGGGACCCGGGACACCGTATGGCTACACCTTC. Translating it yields CASSLGPGTPYGYTF.